This is a list of T cell receptor beta chains from one sample in a study of a mutant IDH1 vaccine in newly diagnosed glioma. Sequencing used immunoSEQ multiplex PCR; TCRdb keeps in-frame clones, though not all of them. The repertoire includes fewer than 40,000 clones, over 75% of them detected once, and roughly 20% sits in the top ten. Specimen: PBMCs, collected from a glioma patient treated with radiotherapy, temozolomide or both. The receptors were sampled from a man between 25 and 39 years old with glioma. CDR3s leave out the opening cysteine and the closing phenylalanine or tryptophan.

TRBJ1-1 TRBV2 ASSVGERPF
TRBJ2-5 TRBV5-4 ASSLTGQGQETQY
TRBJ1-2 TRBV5-4 ASSLTSNYGYT
TRBJ2-3 TRBV6-5 ASSRRATDTQY
TRBJ1-4 TRBV15 ATSPFGSPGDRGEKLF
TRBJ2-7 TRBV28 ASSSVSGLAGYEQY
TRBJ2-2 TRBV27 ASSSLFGTGELF
TRBJ1-1 TRBV6-5 ASSYSTVRRNTEAF
TRBJ2-1 TRBV2 ASTGGLAGANEQF
TRBJ2-3 TRBV6-1 ASSALQGAESDTQY
TRBJ2-7 TRBV5-1 ASSQGEGQYYEQY
TRBJ1-5 TRBV6-5 ASSYRGFNQPQH
TRBJ2-7 TRBV6-4 ASSEGTGQVYEQY
TRBJ2-7 TRBV14 ASSQAQVPGLDHEQY
TRBJ2-2 TRBV5-1 ASSFRDSSTGELF
TRBJ2-7 TRBV7-6 ASSPGQGRNTYEQY
TRBJ1-2 TRBV4-3 ASSQGYRSNYGYT
TRBJ2-2 TRBV27 ASSSLKNTGELF
TRBJ1-4 TRBV5-6 ASSAGRINEKLF
TRBJ1-5 TRBV9 ASSQGAARNQPQH
TRBJ2-3 TRBV9 ASSVAASTDTQY
TRBJ1-2 TRBV5-1 ASSLAGPNGYT
TRBJ2-1 TRBV5-1 ASSLVYNEQF
TRBJ1-4 TRBV5-1 ATKLGQGNEKLF
TRBJ1-1 TRBV18 ASSKGSGALNTEAF
TRBJ1-1 TRBV2 ASSEKGVWYTEAF
TRBJ1-5 TRBV6-4 ASSRTGGSNQPQH
TRBJ1-6 TRBV30 AWSVRGQNSPLH
TRBJ1-3 TRBV19 ASSTRQRIKSGNTIY
TRBJ2-7 TRBV27 ASSPPGGGEIYEQY
TRBJ1-2 TRBV10-3 AIRQETLYGYT
TRBJ2-7 TRBV18 ASSPKRGDEQY
TRBJ2-7 TRBV29-1 SVEGGTGDGALEQY
TRBJ2-7 TRBV18 ASSPTRGRLDEQY
TRBJ2-1 TRBV29-1 SVPGGSFFYNEQF
TRBJ1-5 TRBV4-1 ASSQERFYQPQH
TRBJ1-2 TRBV5-8 ASSFLGGGYT
TRBJ1-1 TRBV6-5 ASSYSGTGMNTEAF
TRBJ2-7 TRBV6-1 ASSEGFGGLLREQY
TRBJ2-7 TRBV5-6 ASSLWPTYEQY
TRBJ1-2 TRBV19 ASRYSFGWQEHYGYT
TRBJ1-3 TRBV5-1 ASSLAAFQDTNEQGWTIY
TRBJ2-7 TRBV19 ASSAIAGGHYEQY
TRBJ2-5 TRBV19 ASSGRQGIGTQY
TRBJ1-1 TRBV5-1 ASSLSVGTTEAF
TRBJ2-3 TRBV10-1 ASSDPRTGGADTQY
TRBJ1-2 TRBV5-8 ASSIGQGGLYGYT
TRBJ2-2 TRBV19 ASSIDTNTGELF
TRBJ1-2 TRBV30 AWSVDQGYGYT
TRBJ1-2 TRBV7-6 ASSLVSWKYGYT
TRBJ1-1 TRBV6-6 ASSYSKDTEAF
TRBJ2-7 TRBV11-3 ASSLGVDSYEQY
TRBJ2-7 TRBV27 ASSFQLAGNYEQY
TRBJ2-7 TRBV6-1 ASSPPGVRYEQY
TRBJ1-1 TRBV10-3 AITTGNTEAF
TRBJ1-5 TRBV6-5 ASSRRGEQPQH
TRBJ1-4 TRBV30 ATRTDATNEKLF
TRBJ2-7 TRBV2 ASRTGTGGYEQY